This TCR beta chain comes out of a study of T cell repertoires in cytomegalovirus infection. This clonotype has at least ten counts. The antigen remains unidentified. Trimming took off 2 bases at V and 2 bases at J, with 10 bases between the two ends. The CDR3 has 16 amino acids. Germline loops: CDR1 MDHEN, CDR2 SYDVKM. TCRdb reprocessed the reads via MiXCR and lists one record per CDR3 protein. The sample includes about 920,000 distinct CDR3 sequences, less than 40% seen only once; the top ten take roughly 13%. This rearrangement joins TRBV28 to TRBJ1-6; D is uncertain. The clonotype originates from a human donor in good health (CMV status not recorded). Some clones in this sample may be carry-over from other donors' samples. The sample here was cultured CD8+ T cells from PBMCs, taken from culture after CMV antigen stimulation. This CDR3 is CASSLGGRPYNSPLHF. The CDR3 bases are TGTGCCAGCAGTTTAGGAGGCAGGCCCTATAATTCACCCCTCCACTTT.